This T cell receptor beta chain is from a study of vaccination effects on CD4 cells after COVID-19. Study-level information: Three patients who were convalescent were sampled early, at day +14, and again late after vaccination.

Germline lookup yields CDR1 LGHNT and CDR2 FRNRAP. This CDR3 is 14 amino acids long. The V and J ends lost 5 bases and 0 bases respectively, with 9 bases between them. This table comes from immunoSEQ multiplex PCR, and its TCRdb copy is limited to in-frame clones, with some not included. The sample contains over 10,000 clones, roughly 66% of which appear only once. As regards this clone: Its antigen remains unknown.

Viral peptide pools were used in the ViraFEST assay to expand antigen-specific CD4+ T cells, and sequencing came afterward. After less than 11 days in culture, the CD4+ T cells were isolated. It was between March and December 2020 that the person had a SARS-CoV-2 infection confirmed by PCR. Everyone in the study got two shots of either the BNT162b2 or mRNA-1273 vaccine. The clonotype comes from a human donor who had a prior SARS-CoV-2 infection. This material consisted of CD4+ T cells from PBMCs cultured with HCoV-NL63 spike peptides, taken after COVID-19 vaccination. The chain has TRBV12-5 and TRBJ2-3, with a possible D match to TRBD2 (6 bases). CDR3 sequence: CASGTGTSTDTQYF. The CDR3 DNA reads TGTGCTAGTGGTACTGGGACTAGCACAGATACGCAGTATTTT.